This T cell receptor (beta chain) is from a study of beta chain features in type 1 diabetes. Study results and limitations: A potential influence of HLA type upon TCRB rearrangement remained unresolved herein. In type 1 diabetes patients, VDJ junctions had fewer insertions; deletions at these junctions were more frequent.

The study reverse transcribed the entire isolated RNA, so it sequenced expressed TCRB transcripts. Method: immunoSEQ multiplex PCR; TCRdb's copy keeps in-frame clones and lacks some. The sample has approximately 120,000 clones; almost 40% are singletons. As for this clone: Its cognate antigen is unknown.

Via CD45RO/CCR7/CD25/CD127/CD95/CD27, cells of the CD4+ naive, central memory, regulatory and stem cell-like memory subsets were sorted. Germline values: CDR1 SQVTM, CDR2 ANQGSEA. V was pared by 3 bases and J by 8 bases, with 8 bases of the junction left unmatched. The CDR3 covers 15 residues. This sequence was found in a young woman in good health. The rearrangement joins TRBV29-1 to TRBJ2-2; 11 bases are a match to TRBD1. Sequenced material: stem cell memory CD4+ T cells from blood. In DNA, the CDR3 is TGCAGCGTTGATTCGGACAGGGGGCTAACTGGGGAGCTGTTTTTT. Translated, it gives CSVDSDRGLTGELFF.